This TCR beta chain was sequenced in a study of OX40 agonist ivuxolimab in advanced cancers. Study-level points and caveats: Dose levels from 0.1 to 3.0 mg/kg saw CD4+ and CD8+ blood T cells expand clonally by week 6.

To note about this clone: What it recognizes is unknown.

Using immunoSEQ multiplex PCR, the repertoire was profiled, and TCRdb retains in-frame clones only, with some absent. The table shows about 100,000 clones, with 90% to 97% occurring only once. The receptor comes from an adult with an advanced solid tumor such as melanoma, head and neck, liver or kidney cancer. Source: CD4+ or CD8+ T cells sorted from blood, taken in a trial of the OX40 agonist ivuxolimab.

The CDR3 spells CAWSTGPGKLFF. In DNA, the CDR3 is TGTGCCTGGAGCACAGGGCCTGGAAAACTGTTTTTT. The chain uses TRBV30 and TRBJ1-4; TRBD1 is a possible D gene (6 bases). Germline V CDR1 and CDR2: GTSNPN, SVGIG (reference sequence). V was cut by 3 bases and J by 10 bases, with 12 bases left in between. This CDR3 region has 12 residues.